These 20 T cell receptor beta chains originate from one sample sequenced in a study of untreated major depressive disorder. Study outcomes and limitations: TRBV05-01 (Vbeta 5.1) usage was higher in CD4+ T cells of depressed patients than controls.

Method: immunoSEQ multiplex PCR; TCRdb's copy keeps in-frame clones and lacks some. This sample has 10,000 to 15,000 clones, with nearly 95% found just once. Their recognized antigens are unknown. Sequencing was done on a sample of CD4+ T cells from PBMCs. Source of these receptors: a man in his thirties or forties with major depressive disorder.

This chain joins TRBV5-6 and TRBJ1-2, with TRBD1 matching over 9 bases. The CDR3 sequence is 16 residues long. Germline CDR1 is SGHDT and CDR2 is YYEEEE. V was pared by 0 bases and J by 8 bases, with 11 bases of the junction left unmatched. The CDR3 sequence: CASSLGRGQGRNGYTF. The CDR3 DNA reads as TGTGCCAGCAGCTTGGGTAGGGGACAGGGAAGGAACGGCTACACCTTC.

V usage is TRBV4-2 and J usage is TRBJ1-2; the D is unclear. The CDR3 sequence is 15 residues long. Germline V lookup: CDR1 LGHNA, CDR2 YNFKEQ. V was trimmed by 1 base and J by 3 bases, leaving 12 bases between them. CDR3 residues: CASSQGPTWDYGYTF. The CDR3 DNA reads TGTGCCAGCAGCCAAGGACCGACTTGGGACTATGGCTACACCTTC.

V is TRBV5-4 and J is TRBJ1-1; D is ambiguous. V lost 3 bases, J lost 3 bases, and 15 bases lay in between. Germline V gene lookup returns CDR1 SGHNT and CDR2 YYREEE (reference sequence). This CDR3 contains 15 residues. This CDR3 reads CASSSWGGLDTEAFF. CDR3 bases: TGTGCCAGCAGCTCGTGGGGAGGCCTCGACACTGAAGCTTTCTTT.

Here the CDR3 reads CASSGQGRDTEAFF. The CDR3, as DNA: TGTGCCAGCAGCGGACAGGGAAGAGACACTGAAGCTTTCTTT. The V call is TRBV9, the J call TRBJ1-1; 7 nucleotides align to TRBD1. This CDR3 comprises 14 residues. Trimming took 3 bases from V and 3 from J; bases not matched to a gene: 5. Germline loops: CDR1 SGDLS, CDR2 YYNGEE. Together with reference TRBV9 and TRBJ1-1, the CDR3 gives the full variable domain: DSGVTQTPKHLITATGQRVTLRCSPRSGDLSVYWYQQSLDQGLQFLIQYYNGEERAKGNILERFSAQQFPDLHSELNLSSLELGDSALYFCASSGQGRDTEAFFGQGTRLTVV.

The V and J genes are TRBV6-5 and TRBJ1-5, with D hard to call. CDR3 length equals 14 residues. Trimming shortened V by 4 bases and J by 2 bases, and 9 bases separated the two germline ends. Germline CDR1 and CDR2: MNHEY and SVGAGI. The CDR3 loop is CASSFARGNQPQHF. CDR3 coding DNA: TGTGCCAGCAGTTTCGCAAGAGGCAATCAGCCCCAGCATTTT.

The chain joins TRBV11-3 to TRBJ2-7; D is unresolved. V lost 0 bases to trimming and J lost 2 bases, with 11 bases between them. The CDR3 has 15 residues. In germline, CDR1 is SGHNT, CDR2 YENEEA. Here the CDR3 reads CASSLDSNGPYEQYF. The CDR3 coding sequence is TGTGCCAGCAGCTTAGATAGCAACGGACCCTACGAGCAGTACTTC.

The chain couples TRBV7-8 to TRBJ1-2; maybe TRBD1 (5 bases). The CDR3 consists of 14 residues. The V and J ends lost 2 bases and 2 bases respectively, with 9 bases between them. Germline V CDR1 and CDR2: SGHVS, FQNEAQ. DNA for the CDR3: TGTGCCAGCAGCTTAAGGGACCTGAACTATGGCTACACCTTC. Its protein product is CASSLRDLNYGYTF.

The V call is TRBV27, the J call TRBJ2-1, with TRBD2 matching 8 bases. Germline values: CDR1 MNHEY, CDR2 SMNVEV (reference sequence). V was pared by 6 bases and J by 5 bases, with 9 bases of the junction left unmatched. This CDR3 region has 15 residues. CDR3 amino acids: CASRRSGGNNNEQFF. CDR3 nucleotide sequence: TGTGCCAGCAGGCGGAGCGGGGGTAACAACAATGAGCAGTTCTTC.

In nucleotides, the CDR3 is TGTGCCAGCAGCGTAGTGGGACAGGGCGATGGCTACACCTTC. Translation gives CASSVVGQGDGYTF. The genes are TRBV9 and TRBJ1-2; TRBD1 aligns across 9 bases. Germline V CDR1 and CDR2: SGDLS, YYNGEE. CDR3 length: 14 amino acids. J gave up 6 bases and V 0 bases, and 3 bases lay outside the gene matches.

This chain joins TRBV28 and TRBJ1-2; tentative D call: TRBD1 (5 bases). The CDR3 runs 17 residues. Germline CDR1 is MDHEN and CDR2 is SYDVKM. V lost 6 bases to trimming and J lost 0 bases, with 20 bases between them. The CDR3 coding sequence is TGTGCCAGCAGAGCCACTCCGGGACGGAAAGCTAACTATGGCTACACCTTC. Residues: CASRATPGRKANYGYTF.

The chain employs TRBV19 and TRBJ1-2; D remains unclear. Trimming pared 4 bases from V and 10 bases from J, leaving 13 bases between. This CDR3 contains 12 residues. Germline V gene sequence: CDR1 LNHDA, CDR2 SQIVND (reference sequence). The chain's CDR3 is CASSKDNGVYTF. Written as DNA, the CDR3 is TGTGCCAGTAGTAAAGATAACGGGGTCTACACCTTC.

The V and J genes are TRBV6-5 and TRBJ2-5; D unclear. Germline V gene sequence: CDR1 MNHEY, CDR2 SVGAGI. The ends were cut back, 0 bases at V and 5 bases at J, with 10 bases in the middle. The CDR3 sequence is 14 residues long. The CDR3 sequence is CASSYSHWRETQYF. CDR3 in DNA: TGTGCCAGCAGTTACTCGCACTGGCGGGAGACCCAGTACTTC.

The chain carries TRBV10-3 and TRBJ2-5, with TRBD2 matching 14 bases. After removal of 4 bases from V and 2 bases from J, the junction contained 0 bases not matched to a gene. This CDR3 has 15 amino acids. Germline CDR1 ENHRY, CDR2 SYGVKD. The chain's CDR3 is CAISGLAGGQETQYF. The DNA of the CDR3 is TGTGCCATCAGTGGACTAGCGGGGGGGCAAGAGACCCAGTACTTC.

The CDR3 region is CASPAQGLPQETQYF. For the CDR3, the DNA is TGTGCCAGCCCCGCCCAGGGCCTCCCACAAGAGACCCAGTACTTC. The V and J genes are TRBV6-4 and TRBJ2-5; D possibly corresponds to TRBD1 (5 bases). The CDR3 consists of 15 residues. Germline CDR1 and CDR2: MRHNA and SNTAGT. Trimming left V 8 bases short and J 2 bases short, with 18 bases between.

CDR3 region: CASSLNFREGSGANVLTF. In DNA, the CDR3 is TGTGCCAGCAGCTTAAATTTTCGGGAGGGCTCTGGGGCCAACGTCCTGACTTTC. The V and J genes are TRBV7-3 and TRBJ2-6, with 8 bases identical to TRBD2. CDR3 length: 18 residues. The germline gives CDR1 SGHTA, CDR2 FQGTGA. V lost 1 base to trimming and J lost 0 bases; unmatched junction nucleotides: 5.

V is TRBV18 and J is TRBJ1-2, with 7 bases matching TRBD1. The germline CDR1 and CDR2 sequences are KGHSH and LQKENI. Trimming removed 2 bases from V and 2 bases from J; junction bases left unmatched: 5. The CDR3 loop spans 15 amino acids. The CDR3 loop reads CASSPGAGGNYGYTF. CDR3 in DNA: TGTGCCAGCTCACCAGGGGCAGGGGGAAACTATGGCTACACCTTC. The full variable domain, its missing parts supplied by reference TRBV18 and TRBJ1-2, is NAGVMQNPRHLVRRRGQEARLRCSPMKGHSHVYWYRQLPEEGLKFMVYLQKENIIDESGMPKERFSAEFPKEGPSILRIQQVVRGDSAAYFCASSPGAGGNYGYTFGSGTRLTVV.

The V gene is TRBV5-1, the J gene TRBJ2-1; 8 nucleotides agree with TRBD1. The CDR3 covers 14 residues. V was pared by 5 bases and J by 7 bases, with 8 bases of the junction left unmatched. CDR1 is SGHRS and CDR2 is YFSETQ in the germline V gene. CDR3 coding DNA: TGCGCCAGCAGTCGGGCAGGGGGCTTAAATGAGCAGTTCTTC. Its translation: CASSRAGGLNEQFF.

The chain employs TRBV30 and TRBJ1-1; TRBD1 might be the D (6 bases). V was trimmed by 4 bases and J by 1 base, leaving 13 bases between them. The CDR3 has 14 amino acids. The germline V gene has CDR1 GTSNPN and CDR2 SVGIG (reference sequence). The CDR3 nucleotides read TGTGCCTGGAACACCAGGGGCAGGAACACTGAAGCTTTCTTT. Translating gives CAWNTRGRNTEAFF.

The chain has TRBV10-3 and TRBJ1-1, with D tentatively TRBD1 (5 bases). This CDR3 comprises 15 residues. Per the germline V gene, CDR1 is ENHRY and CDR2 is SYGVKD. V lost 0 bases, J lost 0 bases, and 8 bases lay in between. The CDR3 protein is CAISESQDLNTEAFF. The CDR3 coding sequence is TGTGCCATCAGTGAGTCACAGGACCTGAACACTGAAGCTTTCTTT.

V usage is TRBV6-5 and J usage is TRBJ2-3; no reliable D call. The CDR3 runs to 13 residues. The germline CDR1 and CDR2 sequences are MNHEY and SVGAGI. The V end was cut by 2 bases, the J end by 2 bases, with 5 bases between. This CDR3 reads CASSYRVTDTQYF. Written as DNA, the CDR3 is TGTGCCAGCAGTTACCGGGTCACAGATACGCAGTATTTT.